This entry lists 11 T cell receptor beta chains sequenced from one sample in a study of blood T cell repertoires in COVID-19. Clones were read by immunoSEQ multiplex PCR, and TCRdb kept only the in-frame ones, dropping some. The sample consists of some 82,000 clones, 81% of them appearing once. Input material: peripheral blood. The receptors were sampled from an elderly man with acute or convalescent COVID-19.

The chain uses TRBV18 and TRBJ1-6; D not resolved. The CDR3 is 15 residues long. Trimming removed 4 bases at V and 6 bases at J, with 13 bases between. Per the germline V gene, CDR1 is KGHSH and CDR2 is LQKENI. The CDR3 DNA reads as TGTGCCAGCTCACTGACGGGAACACTTAATTCACCCCTCCACTTT. It is translated as CASSLTGTLNSPLHF. The complete variable domain, with remaining parts taken from reference TRBV18 and TRBJ1-6, reads NAGVMQNPRHLVRRRGQEARLRCSPMKGHSHVYWYRQLPEEGLKFMVYLQKENIIDESGMPKERFSAEFPKEGPSILRIQQVVRGDSAAYFCASSLTGTLNSPLHFGNGTRLTVT.

The chain combines TRBV2 with TRBJ2-7; a weak D match, TRBD1 (6 bases). With 8 bases removed from V and 0 bases from J, the gap between germline ends came to 11 bases. The CDR3 is 13 amino acids. CDR1 and CDR2 (germline): SNHLY, FYNNEI. DNA for the CDR3: TGTGCCAGCGTCCAGGGGACCTCCTACGAGCAGTACTTC. Translation: CASVQGTSYEQYF.

The rearrangement links TRBV14 to TRBJ1-1; 9 bases match TRBD1. Trimming cost V 2 bases and J 3 bases; bases outside gene matches: 4. The CDR3 totals 15 residues. Germline-derived CDR1 and CDR2 are SGHDN and FVKESK. CDR3 sequence: CASSQWDRDHTEAFF. The CDR3 DNA sequence: TGTGCCAGCAGCCAATGGGACAGGGACCACACTGAAGCTTTCTTT.

The CDR3 region has the DNA TGTGCCAGTCTTCTGGCCGCCGGAGGGATAAGTCAGCCCCAGCATTTT. The encoded protein is CASLLAAGGISQPQHF. V and J are TRBV28 and TRBJ1-5; D remains unclear. Per the germline V gene, CDR1 is MDHEN and CDR2 is SYDVKM. The ends were cut back, 9 bases at V and 6 bases at J, with 24 bases in the middle. The CDR3 is 16 residues long.

V is TRBV19 and J is TRBJ1-6; 7 bases are a match to TRBD1. The CDR3 loop spans 13 amino acids. V dropped 4 bases and J dropped 8; count of bases not matched to a gene: 2. Per the germline V gene, CDR1 is LNHDA and CDR2 is SQIVND (reference sequence). The CDR3 reads CASSKGADSPLHF. CDR3 sequence (DNA): TGTGCCAGTAGTAAGGGGGCTGATTCACCCCTCCACTTT.

This rearrangement joins TRBV2 to TRBJ1-6; 7 nucleotides align to TRBD1. The CDR3 has 14 residues. Germline CDR1 is SNHLY and CDR2 is FYNNEI. V shed 6 bases, J shed 13 bases, and the junction held 12 bases outside the gene matches. The CDR3 region has the DNA TGTGCCAGCAGGGATACAGACAGGGTCGGGCCCCTCCACTTT. Protein: CASRDTDRVGPLHF.

V is TRBV2 and J is TRBJ1-4, with a weak D call TRBD1 (6 bases). CDR3 length equals 16 residues. V was shortened by 6 bases and J by 0 bases, with 14 bases between the two germline ends. The germline gives CDR1 SNHLY, CDR2 FYNNEI. The DNA of the CDR3 is TGTGCCAGCAGCGGGGGGACACATGCAACTAATGAAAAACTGTTTTTT. This translates into CASSGGTHATNEKLFF.

This chain uses TRBV5-1 with TRBJ2-1; 9 nucleotides match TRBD1. J lost 6 bases, V lost 4 bases, and 2 bases had no gene match. Germline assignment: CDR1 SGHRS and CDR2 YFSETQ. CDR3 length equals 13 residues. CDR3 residues: CASSEGQGNEQFF. The CDR3 nucleotides read TGCGCCAGCAGCGAGGGACAGGGCAATGAGCAGTTCTTC.

The genes are TRBV10-2 and TRBJ1-6; D perhaps matches TRBD1 (5 bases). There are 14 residues in the CDR3. Germline CDR1 WSHSY, CDR2 SAAADI. Trimming left V 7 bases short and J 4 bases short, with 11 bases between. The CDR3 region is CASKGTGYNSPLHF. The CDR3 DNA follows: TGCGCCAGCAAGGGAACAGGTTATAATTCACCCCTCCACTTT.

The rearrangement links TRBV2 to TRBJ1-2; a possible D gene is TRBD1 (5 bases). The CDR3 covers 13 residues. The ends were cut back, 8 bases at V and 2 bases at J, with 12 bases in the middle. The germline V gene encodes CDR1 SNHLY and CDR2 FYNNEI. The CDR3 sequence is CASWGGENYGYTF. In nucleotides, the CDR3 is TGTGCCAGCTGGGGGGGAGAAAACTATGGCTACACCTTC.

This clone was detected only a few times. This chain uses TRBV4-2 with TRBJ1-6; 9 bases match TRBD1. Germline V gives CDR1 LGHNA, CDR2 YNFKEQ. This CDR3 has 14 amino acids. The J segment lost 10 bases and the V segment lost 5 bases, leaving 6 bases of the junction unmatched. CDR3 in amino acids: CASSTRTGDSPLHF. The CDR3 DNA sequence: TGTGCCAGCAGCACCCGGACAGGGGACTCACCCCTCCACTTT.